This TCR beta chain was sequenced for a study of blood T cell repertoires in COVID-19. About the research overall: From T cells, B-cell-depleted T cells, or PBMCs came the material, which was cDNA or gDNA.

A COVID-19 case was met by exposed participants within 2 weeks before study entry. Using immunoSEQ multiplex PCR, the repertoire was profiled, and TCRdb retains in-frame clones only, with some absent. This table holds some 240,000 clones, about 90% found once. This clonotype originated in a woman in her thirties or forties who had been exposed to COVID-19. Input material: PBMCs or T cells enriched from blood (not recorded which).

This chain's CDR3 is CASSQTGQGTHEQYF. The CDR3 DNA is TGTGCCAGCAGTCAAACTGGACAGGGAACCCACGAGCAGTACTTC. V is TRBV6-5 and J is TRBJ2-7, with 8 bases matching TRBD1. CDR1 is MNHEY, CDR2 SVGAGI, per germline. With V trimmed by 5 bases and J by 5 bases, 11 bases remained unmatched. CDR3 length: 15 amino acids.